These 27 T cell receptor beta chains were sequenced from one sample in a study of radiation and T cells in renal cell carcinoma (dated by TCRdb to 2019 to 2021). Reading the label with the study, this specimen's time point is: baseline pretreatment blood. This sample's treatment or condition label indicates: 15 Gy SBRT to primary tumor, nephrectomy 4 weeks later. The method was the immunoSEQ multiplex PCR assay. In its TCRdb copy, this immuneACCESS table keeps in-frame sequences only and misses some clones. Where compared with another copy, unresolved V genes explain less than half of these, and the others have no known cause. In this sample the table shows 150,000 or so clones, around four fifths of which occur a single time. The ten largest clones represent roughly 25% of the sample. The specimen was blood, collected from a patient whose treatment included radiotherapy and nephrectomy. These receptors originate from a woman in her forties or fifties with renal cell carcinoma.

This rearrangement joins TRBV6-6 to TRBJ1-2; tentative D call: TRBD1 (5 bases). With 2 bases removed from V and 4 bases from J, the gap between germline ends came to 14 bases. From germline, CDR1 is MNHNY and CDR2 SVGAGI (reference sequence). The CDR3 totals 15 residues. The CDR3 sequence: CASSYPREGAYGYTF. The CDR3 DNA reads TGTGCCAGCAGTTACCCCAGGGAGGGAGCCTATGGCTACACCTTC.

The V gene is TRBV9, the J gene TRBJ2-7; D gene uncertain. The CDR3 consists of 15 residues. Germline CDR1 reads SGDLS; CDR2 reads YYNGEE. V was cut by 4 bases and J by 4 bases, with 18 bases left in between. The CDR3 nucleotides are TGTGCCAGCAGCCCGTTGGGAAACTCCCTTTACGAGCAGTACTTC. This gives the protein CASSPLGNSLYEQYF.

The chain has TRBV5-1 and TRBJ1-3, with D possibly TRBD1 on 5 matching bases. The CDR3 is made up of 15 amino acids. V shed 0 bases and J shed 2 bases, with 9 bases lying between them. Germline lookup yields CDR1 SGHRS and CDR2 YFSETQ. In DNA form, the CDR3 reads TGCGCCAGCAGCTTGGCGTCGGACACTGGAAACACCATATATTTT. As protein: CASSLASDTGNTIYF.

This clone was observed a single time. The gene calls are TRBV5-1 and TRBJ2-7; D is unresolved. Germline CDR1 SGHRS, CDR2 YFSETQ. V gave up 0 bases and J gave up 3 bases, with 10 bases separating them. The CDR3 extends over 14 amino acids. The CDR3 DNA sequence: TGCGCCAGCAGCTTGGCCCTAACTGTCTACGAGCAGTACTTC. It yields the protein CASSLALTVYEQYF.

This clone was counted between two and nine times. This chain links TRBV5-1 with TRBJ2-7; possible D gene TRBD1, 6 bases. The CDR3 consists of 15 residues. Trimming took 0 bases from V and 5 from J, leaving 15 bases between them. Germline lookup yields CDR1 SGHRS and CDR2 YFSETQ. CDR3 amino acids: CASSLAGTTLDEQYF. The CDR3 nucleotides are TGCGCCAGCAGCTTGGCCGGGACAACTTTGGACGAGCAGTACTTC. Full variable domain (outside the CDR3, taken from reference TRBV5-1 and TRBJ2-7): KAGVTQTPRYLIKTRGQQVTLSCSPISGHRSVSWYQQTPGQGLQFLFEYFSETQRNKGNFPGRFSGRQFSNSRSEMNVSTLELGDSALYLCASSLAGTTLDEQYFGPGTRLTVT.

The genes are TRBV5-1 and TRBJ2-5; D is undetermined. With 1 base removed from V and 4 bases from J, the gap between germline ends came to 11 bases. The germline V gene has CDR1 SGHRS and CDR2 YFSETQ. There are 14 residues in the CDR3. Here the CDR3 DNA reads TGCGCCAGCAGCTTGAGTCAGTCGAGAGAGACCCAGTACTTC. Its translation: CASSLSQSRETQYF.

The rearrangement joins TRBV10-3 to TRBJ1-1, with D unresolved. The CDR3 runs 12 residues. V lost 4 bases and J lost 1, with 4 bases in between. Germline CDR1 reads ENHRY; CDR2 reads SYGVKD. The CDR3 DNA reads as TGTGCCATCAGTGTAAGGAACACTGAAGCTTTCTTT. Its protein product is CAISVRNTEAFF.

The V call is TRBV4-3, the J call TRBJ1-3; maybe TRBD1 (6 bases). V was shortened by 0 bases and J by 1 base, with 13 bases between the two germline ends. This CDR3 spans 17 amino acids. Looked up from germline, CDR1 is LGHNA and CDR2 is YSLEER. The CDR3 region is CASSQDSGGASGNTIYF. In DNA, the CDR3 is TGCGCCAGCAGCCAAGATAGTGGGGGCGCATCTGGAAACACCATATATTTT.

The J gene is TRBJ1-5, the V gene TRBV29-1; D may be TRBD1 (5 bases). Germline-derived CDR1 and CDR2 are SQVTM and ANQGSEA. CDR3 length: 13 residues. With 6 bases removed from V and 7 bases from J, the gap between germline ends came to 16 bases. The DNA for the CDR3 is TGCAGCGTGACTTTACGGGGCGGCCAGCCCCAGCATTTT. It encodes CSVTLRGGQPQHF.

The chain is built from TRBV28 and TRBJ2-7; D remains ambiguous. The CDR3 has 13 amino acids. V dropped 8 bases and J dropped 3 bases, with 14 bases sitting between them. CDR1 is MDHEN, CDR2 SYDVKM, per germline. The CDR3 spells CASRLPQSYEQYF. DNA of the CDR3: TGTGCCAGCCGGCTCCCTCAGAGCTACGAGCAGTACTTC.

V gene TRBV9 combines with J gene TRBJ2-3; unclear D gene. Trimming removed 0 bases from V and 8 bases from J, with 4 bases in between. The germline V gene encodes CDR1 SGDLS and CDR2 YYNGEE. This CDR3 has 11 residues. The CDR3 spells CASSVGVTQYF. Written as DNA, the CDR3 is TGTGCCAGCAGCGTAGGGGTTACGCAGTATTTT.

The CDR3 DNA reads TGCGCCAGCAGCCCCTGGGGAGGCAATCAGCCCCAGCATTTT. It codes for CASSPWGGNQPQHF. The gene calls are TRBV5-1 and TRBJ1-5; the D is unclear. Germline loops: CDR1 SGHRS, CDR2 YFSETQ. There are 14 residues in the CDR3. Deletions cut 4 bases from V and 2 bases from J, with 10 bases between.

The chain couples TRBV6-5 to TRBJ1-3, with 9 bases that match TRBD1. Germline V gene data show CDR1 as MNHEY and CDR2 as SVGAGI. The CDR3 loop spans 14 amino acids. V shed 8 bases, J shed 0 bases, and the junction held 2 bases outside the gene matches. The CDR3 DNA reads TGTGCCAGCGGACAGGGGTACTCTGGAAACACCATATATTTT. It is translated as CASGQGYSGNTIYF.

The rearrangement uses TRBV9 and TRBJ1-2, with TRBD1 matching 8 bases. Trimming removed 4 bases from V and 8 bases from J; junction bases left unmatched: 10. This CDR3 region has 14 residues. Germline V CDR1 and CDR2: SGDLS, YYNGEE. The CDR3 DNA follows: TGTGCCAGCAGCCCTGGACAGGGCGGAGGAGGCTACACCTTC. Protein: CASSPGQGGGGYTF.

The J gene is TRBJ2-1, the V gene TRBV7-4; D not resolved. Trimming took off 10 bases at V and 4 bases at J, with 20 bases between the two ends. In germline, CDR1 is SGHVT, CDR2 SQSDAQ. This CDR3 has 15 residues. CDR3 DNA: TGTGCCAATAAGTCAAAAGGTAGAAGATACAATGAGCAGTTCTTC. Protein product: CANKSKGRRYNEQFF.

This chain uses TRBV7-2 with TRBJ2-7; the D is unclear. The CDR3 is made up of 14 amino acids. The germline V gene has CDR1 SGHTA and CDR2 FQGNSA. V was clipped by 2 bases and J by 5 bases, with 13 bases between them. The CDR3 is CASSLSLAADEQYF. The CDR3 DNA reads TGTGCCAGCAGCTTAAGCTTAGCAGCCGACGAGCAGTACTTC.

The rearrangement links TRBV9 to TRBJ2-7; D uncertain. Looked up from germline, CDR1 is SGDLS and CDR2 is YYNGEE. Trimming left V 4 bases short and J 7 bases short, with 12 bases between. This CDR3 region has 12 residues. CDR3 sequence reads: CASSSDLGEQYF. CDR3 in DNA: TGTGCCAGCAGCTCTGACTTGGGGGAGCAGTACTTC.

The CDR3 sequence is CASSLGTGAYEQYF. Written as DNA, the CDR3 is TGTGCCAGCAGCTTGGGGACAGGAGCCTACGAGCAGTACTTC. The chain recombines TRBV7-9 with TRBJ2-7; 8 bases agree with TRBD1. Trimming at V came to 3 bases and at J to 2 bases, leaving 3 bases not matched to a gene. CDR3 length: 14 residues. Germline loops: CDR1 SEHNR, CDR2 FQNEAQ (reference sequence). Together with reference TRBV7-9 and TRBJ2-7, the CDR3 gives the full variable domain: DTGVSQNPRHKITKRGQNVTFRCDPISEHNRLYWYRQTLGQGPEFLTYFQNEAQLEKSRLLSDRFSAERPKGSFSTLEIQRTEQGDSAMYLCASSLGTGAYEQYFGPGTRLTVT.

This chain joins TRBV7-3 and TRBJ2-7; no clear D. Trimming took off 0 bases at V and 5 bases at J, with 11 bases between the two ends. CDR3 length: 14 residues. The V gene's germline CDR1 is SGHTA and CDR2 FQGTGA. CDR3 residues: CASSLTGKTDEQYF. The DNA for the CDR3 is TGTGCCAGCAGCTTAACGGGTAAGACGGACGAGCAGTACTTC.

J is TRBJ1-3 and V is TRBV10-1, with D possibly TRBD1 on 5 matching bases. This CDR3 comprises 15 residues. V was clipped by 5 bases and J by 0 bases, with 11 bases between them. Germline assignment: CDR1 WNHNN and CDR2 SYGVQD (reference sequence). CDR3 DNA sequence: TGCGCCAGCAGTCCGGGACGAGGCTCTGGAAACACCATATATTTT. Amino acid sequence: CASSPGRGSGNTIYF.

CDR3 bases: TGTGCCAGCAGTGCGGCCGAGGAGGGTGAAGCTTTCTTT. It yields the protein CASSAAEEGEAFF. This chain uses TRBV2 with TRBJ1-1; D remains ambiguous. Deletions cut 4 bases from V and 7 bases from J, with 13 bases between. Germline CDR1 SNHLY, CDR2 FYNNEI. The CDR3 runs 13 residues.

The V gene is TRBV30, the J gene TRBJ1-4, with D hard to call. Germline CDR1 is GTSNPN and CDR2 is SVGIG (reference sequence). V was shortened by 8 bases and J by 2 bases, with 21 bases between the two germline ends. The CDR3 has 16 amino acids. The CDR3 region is CASKPRGRGTNEKLFF. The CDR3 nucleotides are TGTGCCAGTAAGCCCCGAGGGCGCGGTACTAATGAAAAACTGTTTTTT.

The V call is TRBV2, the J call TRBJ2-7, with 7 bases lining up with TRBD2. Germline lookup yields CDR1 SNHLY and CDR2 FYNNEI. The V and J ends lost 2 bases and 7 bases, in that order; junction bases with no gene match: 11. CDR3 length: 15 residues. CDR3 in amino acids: CASSETPQRGGEQYF. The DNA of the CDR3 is TGTGCCAGCAGTGAAACCCCCCAGCGGGGAGGTGAGCAGTACTTC.

This CDR3 is CAISVDRAEDTQYF. The CDR3 nucleotides read TGTGCCATCAGTGTTGACAGGGCTGAAGATACGCAGTATTTT. V usage is TRBV10-3 and J usage is TRBJ2-3, with TRBD1 matching 7 bases. Per germline, CDR1 ENHRY and CDR2 SYGVKD. J gave up 5 bases and V 4 bases, and 6 bases lay outside the gene matches. This CDR3 is 14 amino acids long.

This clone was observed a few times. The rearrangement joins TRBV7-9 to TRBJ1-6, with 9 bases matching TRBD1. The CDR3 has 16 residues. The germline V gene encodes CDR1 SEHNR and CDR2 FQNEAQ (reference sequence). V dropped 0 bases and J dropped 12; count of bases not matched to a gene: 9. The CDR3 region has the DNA TGTGCCAGCAGCTTAGCTTCCGGGACAGGGAAATTACCCCTCCACTTT. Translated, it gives CASSLASGTGKLPLHF.

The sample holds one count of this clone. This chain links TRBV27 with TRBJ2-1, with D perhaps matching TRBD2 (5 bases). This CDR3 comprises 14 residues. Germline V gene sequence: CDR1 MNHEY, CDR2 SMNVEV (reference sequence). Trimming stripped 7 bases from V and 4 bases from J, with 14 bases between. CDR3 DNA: TGTGCCAGCAACCAAGGGAGCCTATACAATGAGCAGTTCTTC. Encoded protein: CASNQGSLYNEQFF.

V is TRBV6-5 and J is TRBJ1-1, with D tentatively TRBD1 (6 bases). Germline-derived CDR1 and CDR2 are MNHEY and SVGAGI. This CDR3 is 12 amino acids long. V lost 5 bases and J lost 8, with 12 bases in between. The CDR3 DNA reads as TGTGCCAGCAGTACGATGGGGACAGAAGCTTTCTTT. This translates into CASSTMGTEAFF.